The present T cell receptor (beta chain) was sequenced within a study of cytomegalovirus exposure and HLA in healthy donors (dated by TCRdb to 2016 to 2017). In the study overall: According to a later analysis, the approximately 120 validation repertoires were produced on the same platform as the roughly 700 repertoires of the first cohort. The aim of the study was to test whether cataloging public T cell receptors could identify signatures of past pathogen exposure. A separate validation cohort of roughly 130 different subjects was used in addition to the 666-subject first cohort. To predict cytomegalovirus infection status, the study combined high-throughput TCR immunosequencing, statistical association of individual TCRs with disease status, and machine learning. General conclusions and limits of the study: The validation cohort had no HLA typing available for a later analysis, so co-occurrence within that cohort was assessed over all 120 or so repertoires. In vitro tests confirmed that a few of the cytomegalovirus-associated TCR beta chains recognize cytomegalovirus antigens. The study gave a list of around 170 TCR beta chains associated with cytomegalovirus. A later analysis found that TCRs clustered in the first cohort also tended to co-occur in the roughly 120 validation repertoires, with 90% to 95% of cluster scores above 0. In both the original and validation cohorts, the classifier was reported to diagnose cytomegalovirus status with high specificity and sensitivity. Most TCR sequences were seen in very few donors, while some public TCRs were found in many individuals. According to the authors, the approach could potentially be generalized to other disease states and immunological phenotypes.

Points on this clone: Its antigen has not been determined. No base quality information exists; no much larger clone differs at one position.

Libraries were constructed by the immunoSEQ multiplex PCR assay. In the paper's pipeline: A statistical classification framework was built for diagnosing cytomegalovirus status from the catalog of TCR beta chain sequences. Entries here come from immuneACCESS through TCRdb and include only in-frame sequences with V and J called. Some clones fail to appear in such tables; in the studies checked, an unresolved V gene covers under half of the shortfall, and the cause of the remainder is unknown. That table supplies the V and J calls and clone size; D and trimming were determined from the DNA. The sample records hundreds of thousands of clones, 70% to 90% of which are singletons. Around 1.2% of the sample goes to the ten largest clones. Donors formed part of the validation cohort, which comprised about 130 subjects and was distinct from the first cohort of 550 to 850 subjects. The sequence derives from a woman in her 30s in good health and CMV-seropositive. Sequencing was done on a sample of PBMCs.

For the CDR3, the sequence is CASSRQAGEVYNEQFF. The bases read TGCGCCAGCAGCCGGCAAGCGGGAGAGGTCTACAATGAGCAGTTCTTC. Recombination connected TRBV5-1 to TRBJ2-1; a stretch of 8 junction bases matches TRBD2. From its cysteine to its phenylalanine, the CDR3 spans 16 amino acids. The sequence is cut down to CDR3 DNA, 48 bases in frame from base 1. CDR1 and CDR2 were assigned from the germline V gene as SGHRS and YFSETQ. V is cut back by 4 bases and J by 3 bases, with 9 bases in the junction unmatched.